The 8 T cell receptor beta chains below were found in one sample sequenced in a study of blood T cell repertoires in COVID-19. Using immunoSEQ multiplex PCR, the repertoire was profiled, and TCRdb retains in-frame clones only, with some absent. This table holds 200,000 to 300,000 clones, around 81% found once. Specimen: peripheral blood. Every receptor here comes from a woman aged 55-70 years with active or convalescent COVID-19.

V usage is TRBV6-1 and J usage is TRBJ1-5, with D perhaps TRBD1 (5 bases). Trimming stripped 2 bases from V and 5 bases from J, with 7 bases between. The CDR3 consists of 13 residues. Per germline, CDR1 MNHNS and CDR2 SASEGT. As DNA, the CDR3 is TGTGCCAGCAGTGAACAGGGTTATCAGCCCCAGCATTTT. It is translated as CASSEQGYQPQHF.

The sample holds a few counts of this clone. CDR3: CASSRGGQGTKFF. Written as DNA, the CDR3 is TGTGCCAGCAGCCGAGGAGGACAGGGAACGAAGTTCTTC. The chain has TRBV14 and TRBJ2-1, with 8 bases lining up with TRBD1. V shed 4 bases and J 14 bases; nucleotides not matched to a gene: 10. There are 13 residues in the CDR3. The V gene's germline CDR1 is SGHDN and CDR2 FVKESK.

V usage is TRBV10-3 and J usage is TRBJ1-1; D possibly corresponds to TRBD1 (6 bases). The CDR3 runs to 13 residues. Germline lookup yields CDR1 ENHRY and CDR2 SYGVKD. V was pared by 6 bases and J by 8 bases, with 16 bases between. The DNA of the CDR3 is TGTGCCATCAGGGGGGACACGCGGAAAGAAGCTTTCTTT. Translated: CAIRGDTRKEAFF.

The gene calls are TRBV5-1 and TRBJ2-1; 8 positions agree with TRBD2. CDR3 size: 16 residues. Germline lookup yields CDR1 SGHRS and CDR2 YFSETQ. The junction had 7 bases not matched to a gene; V was cut back by 2 bases and J by 3 bases. DNA of the CDR3: TGCGCCAGCAGCTTAGGAGCGGGAGAAAACTACAATGAGCAGTTCTTC. Translated: CASSLGAGENYNEQFF. Full variable domain (outside the CDR3, taken from reference TRBV5-1 and TRBJ2-1): KAGVTQTPRYLIKTRGQQVTLSCSPISGHRSVSWYQQTPGQGLQFLFEYFSETQRNKGNFPGRFSGRQFSNSRSEMNVSTLELGDSALYLCASSLGAGENYNEQFFGPGTRLTVL.

V gene TRBV30 combines with J gene TRBJ1-1; perhaps TRBD1 as D (6 bases). The CDR3 contains 12 residues. Per the germline V gene, CDR1 is GTSNPN and CDR2 is SVGIG (reference sequence). V shed 2 bases and J shed 7 bases, with 11 bases lying between them. CDR3 DNA: TGTGCCTGGAGTACCCAGGGGATTGAAGCTTTCTTT. Translated: CAWSTQGIEAFF.

This chain links TRBV19 with TRBJ2-1, with 12 bases identical to TRBD2. V gave up 5 bases and J gave up 4 bases; unmatched junction bases: 0. The CDR3 extends over 14 amino acids. Germline CDR1 LNHDA, CDR2 SQIVND (reference sequence). In DNA form, the CDR3 reads TGTGCCAGTAGTGGACTAGCGGGGTACAATGAGCAGTTCTTC. This encodes CASSGLAGYNEQFF.

V and J are TRBV3-1 (or the pseudogene TRBV3-2) and TRBJ2-6; the match to TRBD1 covers 10 bases. This CDR3 comprises 16 residues. The J segment lost 3 bases and the V segment lost 4 bases, leaving 3 bases of the junction unmatched. Germline V lookup: CDR1 LGHDT, CDR2 YNNKEL (reference sequence). CDR3 sequence: CASSLTGGVGANVLTF. The CDR3 DNA is TGTGCCAGCAGCCTGACAGGGGGCGTTGGGGCCAACGTCCTGACTTTC.

The rearrangement links TRBV6-2 or TRBV6-3 to TRBJ2-7; D may be TRBD1 (6 bases). V dropped 5 bases and J dropped 2 bases, with 7 bases sitting between them. Looked up from germline, CDR1 is MNHEY and CDR2 is SVGEGT. The CDR3 spans 12 residues. The CDR3 DNA reads as TGTGCCAGCAGTGGACAGACCTACGAGCAGTACTTC. Amino acid sequence: CASSGQTYEQYF.